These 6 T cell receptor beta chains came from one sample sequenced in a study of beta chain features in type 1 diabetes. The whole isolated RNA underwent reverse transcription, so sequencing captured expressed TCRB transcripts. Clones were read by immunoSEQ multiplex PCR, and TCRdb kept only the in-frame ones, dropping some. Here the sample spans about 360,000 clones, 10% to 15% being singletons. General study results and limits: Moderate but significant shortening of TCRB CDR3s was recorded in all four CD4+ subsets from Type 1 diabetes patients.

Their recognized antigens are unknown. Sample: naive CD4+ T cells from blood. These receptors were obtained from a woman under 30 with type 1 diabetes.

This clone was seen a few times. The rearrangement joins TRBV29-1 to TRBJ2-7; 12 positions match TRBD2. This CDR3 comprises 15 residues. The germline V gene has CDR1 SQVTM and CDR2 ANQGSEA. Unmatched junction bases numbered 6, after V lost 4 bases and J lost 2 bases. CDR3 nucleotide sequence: TGCAGCGTTGTGTCTAGCGGGAGGGCCCCCTACGAGCAGTACTTC. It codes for CSVVSSGRAPYEQYF.

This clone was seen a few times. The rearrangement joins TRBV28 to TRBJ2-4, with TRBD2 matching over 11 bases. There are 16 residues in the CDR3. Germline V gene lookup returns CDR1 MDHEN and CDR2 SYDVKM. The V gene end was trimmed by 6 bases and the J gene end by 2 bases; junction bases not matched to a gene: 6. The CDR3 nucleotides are TGTGCCAGCAGGCATAGCGGGGGGGCCCCCAAAAACATTCAGTACTTC. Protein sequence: CASRHSGGAPKNIQYF.

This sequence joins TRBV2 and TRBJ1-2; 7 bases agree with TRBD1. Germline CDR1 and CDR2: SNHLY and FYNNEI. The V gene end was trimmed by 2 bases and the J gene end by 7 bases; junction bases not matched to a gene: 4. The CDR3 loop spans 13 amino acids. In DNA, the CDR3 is TGTGCCAGCAGTGAAATGAGGGGGCTTGGCTACACCTTC. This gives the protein CASSEMRGLGYTF.

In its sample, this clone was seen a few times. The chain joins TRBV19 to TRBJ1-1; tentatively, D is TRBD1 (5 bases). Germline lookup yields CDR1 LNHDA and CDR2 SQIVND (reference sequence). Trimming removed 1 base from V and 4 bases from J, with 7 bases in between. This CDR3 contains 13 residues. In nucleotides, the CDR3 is TGTGCCAGTAGTATAGGCGGGGGCACTGAAGCTTTCTTT. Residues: CASSIGGGTEAFF.

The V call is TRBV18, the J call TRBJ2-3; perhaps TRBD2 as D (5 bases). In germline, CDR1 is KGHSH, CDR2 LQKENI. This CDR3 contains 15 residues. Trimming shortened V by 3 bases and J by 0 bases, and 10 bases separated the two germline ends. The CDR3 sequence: CASSPRTESTDTQYF. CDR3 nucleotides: TGTGCCAGCTCACCGCGGACTGAAAGCACAGATACGCAGTATTTT.

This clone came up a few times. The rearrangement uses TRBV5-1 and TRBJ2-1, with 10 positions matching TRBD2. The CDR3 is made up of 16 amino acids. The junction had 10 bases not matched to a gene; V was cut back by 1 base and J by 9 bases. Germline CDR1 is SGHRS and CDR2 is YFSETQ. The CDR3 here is CASSLWASGSPLEQFF. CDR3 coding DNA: TGCGCCAGCAGCTTGTGGGCTAGCGGGAGTCCGCTTGAGCAGTTCTTC. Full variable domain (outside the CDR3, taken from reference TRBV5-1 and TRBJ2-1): KAGVTQTPRYLIKTRGQQVTLSCSPISGHRSVSWYQQTPGQGLQFLFEYFSETQRNKGNFPGRFSGRQFSNSRSEMNVSTLELGDSALYLCASSLWASGSPLEQFFGPGTRLTVL.